A single TCR beta chain is shown here with its context. CDR1 SQVTM and CDR2 ANQGSEA come from the germline V gene. The CDR3 has 12 residues. Between the trimmed V and J ends, which lost 4 bases and 6 bases, there was a span of 12 bases. This record comes from a study of CD8 T cells in Susac syndrome. The multiple sclerosis control cohort comprised treatment-naive individuals presenting with stable or active relapsing-remitting disease. Reverse transcription of about 0.45 to 1 ug RNA was carried out with random hexamers. MiXCR was run by TCRdb on the immunoSEQ multiplex PCR reads, yielding one entry per CDR3 protein. Among about 200,000 distinct CDR3 sequences listed, 90% to 97% were seen once.

Specimen: CD4+ T cells from PBMCs. The chain has TRBV29-1 and TRBJ1-1, with D tentatively TRBD1 (6 bases). This TCR was recovered from a human donor with multiple sclerosis. DNA of the CDR3: TGCAGCGTTGGGGGGGCTGAGGCTGAAGCTTTCTTT. It is translated as CSVGGAEAEAFF.